The present T cell receptor beta chain was sequenced within a study of cytomegalovirus exposure and HLA in healthy donors. The study, taken as a whole, reports: Across all donors, roughly uniform sequencing depth was an assumption of the presence/absence analyses.

Remarks on this clone: Its antigen remains unidentified.

There are 13 residues in the CDR3. Germline V gene sequence: CDR1 SGHRS, CDR2 YFSETQ. The V and J ends lost 4 bases and 8 bases, in that order; junction bases with no gene match: 6. 60 Vbeta and 13 Jbeta primers were used in PCR. Data came from immunoSEQ multiplex PCR; TCRdb stores just in-frame clones and leaves some out. The sample lists 150,000 to 200,000 clones, over 65% seen once, with around 3.1% in the top ten. The sample taken for sequencing was PBMCs. The chain employs TRBV5-1 and TRBJ1-1; 9 bases agree with TRBD1. The receptor's source is a woman aged 40 to 50 in good health and CMV-seronegative. CDR3 in amino acids: CASSEGQGFEAFF. DNA for the CDR3: TGCGCCAGCAGCGAAGGACAGGGGTTCGAAGCTTTCTTT.